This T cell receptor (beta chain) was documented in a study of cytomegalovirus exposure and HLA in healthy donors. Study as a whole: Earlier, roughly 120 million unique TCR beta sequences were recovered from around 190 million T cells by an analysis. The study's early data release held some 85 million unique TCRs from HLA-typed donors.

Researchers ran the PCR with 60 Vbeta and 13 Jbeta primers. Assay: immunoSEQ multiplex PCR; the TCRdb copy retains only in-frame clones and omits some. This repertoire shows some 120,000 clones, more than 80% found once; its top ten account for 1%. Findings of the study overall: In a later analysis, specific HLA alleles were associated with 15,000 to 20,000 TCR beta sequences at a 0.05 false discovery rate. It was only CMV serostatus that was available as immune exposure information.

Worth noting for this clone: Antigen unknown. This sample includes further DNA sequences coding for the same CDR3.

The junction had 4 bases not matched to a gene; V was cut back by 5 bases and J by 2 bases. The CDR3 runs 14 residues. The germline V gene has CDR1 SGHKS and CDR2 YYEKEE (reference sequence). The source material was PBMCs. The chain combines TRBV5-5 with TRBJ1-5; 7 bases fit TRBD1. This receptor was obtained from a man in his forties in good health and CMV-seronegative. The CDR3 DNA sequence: TGTGCCAGCAGTCCTACAGGGGGCAATCAGCCCCAGCATTTT. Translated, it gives CASSPTGGNQPQHF.